The clone carrying this TCR beta chain appeared a few times. TCRdb reprocessed the RT-PCR reads via MiXCR and lists one record per CDR3 protein. The sample has about 680,000 distinct CDR3 sequences, 14% seen once; the top ten hold roughly 3.6%. The germline V gene has CDR1 SQVTM and CDR2 ANQGSEA. V lost 3 bases and J lost 0, with 14 bases in between. The CDR3 is 15 amino acids. The receptor was derived from a female donor in good health, serving as a healthy control. The specimen sequenced was memory CD4+ T cells from blood. The chain employs TRBV29-1 and TRBJ1-1; D is undetermined. In DNA form, the CDR3 reads TGCAGCGTTGACCCAGAGAGGGCCATGAACACTGAAGCTTTCTTT. This gives the protein CSVDPERAMNTEAFF.